The 5 T cell receptor beta chains given below trace back to one sample, sequenced in a study of T cells expressing NK-cell markers. With the 5' RACE reads reprocessed, TCRdb shows one record per CDR3 protein and no DNA. The sample data list some 500,000 distinct CDR3 sequences. Sequencing input: blood T cells: a sorted CD56 or NKG2C T cell subset, CD4+ or CD8+ T cells, or bulk PBMC T cells (not recorded which). These TCRs come from a woman aged 50 to 60 in good health.

V usage is TRBV6-5 and J usage is TRBJ2-4; the TRBD2 assignment by TCRdb is unverifiable without DNA. The germline CDR1 and CDR2 sequences are MNHEY and SVGAGI. There are 15 residues in the CDR3. Here the CDR3 reads CASSPGGKAKNIQYF.

The V call is TRBV7-8, the J call TRBJ1-1; there is no DNA to check the TCRdb D call of TRBD1. There are 13 residues in the CDR3. In germline, CDR1 is SGHVS, CDR2 FQNEAQ. This CDR3 reads CASSLDRANEAFF.

The J gene is TRBJ1-1, the V gene TRBV19. This CDR3 region has 13 residues. In germline, CDR1 is LNHDA, CDR2 SQIVND (reference sequence). The CDR3 protein is CASRKDSDTEAFF.

The chain links TRBV18 to TRBJ1-2; the D call of TRBD1 rests on TCRdb alone, since no DNA is present to check it. The CDR3 consists of 14 residues. The germline V gene encodes CDR1 KGHSH and CDR2 LQKENI. The CDR3 here is CASSPGVQGYGYTF.

J is TRBJ1-2 and V is TRBV12-5; TCRdb's D gene call, TRBD1, goes unchecked for lack of DNA. Germline CDR1 reads LGHNT; CDR2 reads FRNRAP. CDR3 length equals 14 residues. The CDR3 loop reads CASGPGDSLYGYTF.